One sample yielded the 5 T cell receptor beta chains listed below, sequenced in a study of T cell responses to AZD1222 COVID-19 vaccine. TCRdb's table, derived via immunoSEQ multiplex PCR, lists solely in-frame clones and lacks some. The sample lists 150,000 to 200,000 clones, 90% occurring once. Sequenced here: peripheral blood, sampled 28 days after the second AZD1222 dose. All receptors come from an adult who received the AZD1222 COVID-19 vaccine.

This clone has a single count. The chain uses TRBV13 and TRBJ2-5; D may be TRBD1 (5 bases). The germline gives CDR1 PRHDT, CDR2 FYEKMQ (reference sequence). V was cut by 5 bases and J by 0 bases, with 13 bases left in between. There are 15 residues in the CDR3. CDR3 region: CASSRGQTYQETQYF. The CDR3, as DNA: TGTGCCAGCAGCCGCGGACAAACGTACCAAGAGACCCAGTACTTC.

This clone was seen more than once but under ten times. V is TRBV10-2 and J is TRBJ1-6; D uncertain. Looked up from germline, CDR1 is WSHSY and CDR2 is SAAADI. V lost 1 base, J lost 5 bases, and 6 bases lay in between. This CDR3 region has 14 residues. This chain's CDR3 is CASSEYGNNSPLHF. In DNA, the CDR3 is TGCGCCAGCAGTGAGTACGGGAATAATTCACCCCTCCACTTT.

The chain combines TRBV28 with TRBJ1-6; 8 bases fit TRBD1. The CDR3 spans 14 residues. The V gene end was trimmed by 6 bases and the J gene end by 6 bases; junction bases not matched to a gene: 4. From germline, CDR1 is MDHEN and CDR2 SYDVKM. As DNA, the CDR3 is TGTGCCAGCAGACTCGACAGGGGTAATTCACCCCTCCACTTT. Protein: CASRLDRGNSPLHF.

The V and J genes are TRBV3-1 (or the pseudogene TRBV3-2) and TRBJ2-6, with D possibly being TRBD1 or TRBD2 (5 bases each). The CDR3 extends over 19 amino acids. Germline CDR1 is LGHDT and CDR2 is YNNKEL (reference sequence). Deletions cut 0 bases from V and 0 bases from J, with 15 bases between. CDR3 residues: CASSQDLGLAGSGANVLTF. For the CDR3, the DNA is TGTGCCAGCAGCCAAGACCTGGGGCTGGCGGGCTCTGGGGCCAACGTCCTGACTTTC.

This sequence joins TRBV5-6 and TRBJ2-1, with TRBD2 matching over 11 bases. The V segment lost 1 base and the J segment 4 bases; nucleotides outside the gene matches: 4. From germline, CDR1 is SGHDT and CDR2 YYEEEE. The CDR3 loop spans 16 amino acids. CDR3 DNA sequence: TGTGCCAGCAGCTTGACTAGCGGGAGTCTGTACAATGAGCAGTTCTTC. Residues: CASSLTSGSLYNEQFF.